Described below is a single T cell receptor (beta chain) sequence and its context. The antigen is not known. This sample is drawn from a study of graft-versus-host responses after intestinal transplantation. Study-wide results and caveats: Some GvH clones were seen earlier in gut or blood, suggesting intestinal origin.

Clones were read by immunoSEQ multiplex PCR, and TCRdb kept only the in-frame ones, dropping some. Here the sample spans some 130,000 clones, approximately 95% being singletons. The TCR was taken from a human donor who received an intestinal transplant. The material sequenced was unstimulated CD4+ T cells sorted from spleen or lymph node cells, taken before intestinal transplant.

CDR3 sequence: CASSSPLPAGGSMETQYF. In DNA, the CDR3 is TGTGCCAGCAGTTCCCCTCTTCCAGCGGGAGGTTCAATGGAGACCCAGTACTTC. The genes are TRBV28 and TRBJ2-5, with 9 bases fitting TRBD2. J lost 5 bases, V lost 4 bases, and 17 bases had no gene match. The CDR3 consists of 18 residues. Looked up from germline, CDR1 is MDHEN and CDR2 is SYDVKM.